What follows are 31 T cell receptor beta chains derived from one specimen sequenced in a study of T cells in tumors after PD-1 blockade. TCRdb's copy holds only in-frame clones and misses some; the assay was immunoSEQ multiplex PCR. The sample holds about 47,000 clones, roughly 84% seen once. The specimen comprised PBMCs, sampled before anti-PD-1 therapy. These TCRs come from a human donor with advanced basal cell or squamous cell carcinoma (not recorded which).

This sequence joins TRBV24-1 and TRBJ2-7, with D unresolved. The germline V gene encodes CDR1 KGHDR and CDR2 SFDVKD. Between the trimmed V and J ends, which lost 8 bases and 4 bases, there was a span of 8 bases. The CDR3 runs to 11 residues. The CDR3 coding sequence is TGTGCCACCATTTACGGATACGAGCAGTACTTC. Encoded protein: CATIYGYEQYF.

This chain connects TRBV2 to TRBJ2-3; D might be TRBD2 (7 bases). The V end lost 2 bases, the J end lost 7 bases, and 16 bases lay between the germline ends. This CDR3 is built from 15 residues. Looked up from germline, CDR1 is SNHLY and CDR2 is FYNNEI. CDR3 bases: TGTGCCAGCAGTGAACTTGAGGGGGGGCTAAATACGCAGTATTTT. The encoded protein is CASSELEGGLNTQYF.

The chain employs TRBV5-8 and TRBJ1-5, with 7 bases fitting TRBD1. The CDR3 runs to 15 residues. Germline V CDR1 and CDR2: SGHTS, YDEGEE. The J segment lost 3 bases and the V segment lost 3 bases, leaving 6 bases of the junction unmatched. The CDR3: CASSWIGGPNQPQHF. The CDR3 DNA reads as TGTGCCAGCAGCTGGATAGGGGGCCCCAATCAGCCCCAGCATTTT.

V is TRBV7-2 and J is TRBJ2-7; TRBD1 might be the D (6 bases). CDR1 and CDR2 from the germline V gene are SGHTA and FQGNSA. CDR3 length equals 13 residues. V was cut by 4 bases and J by 3 bases, with 10 bases left in between. DNA for the CDR3: TGTGCCAGCAGCTCAAGACAGGTCTACGAGCAGTACTTC. Residues: CASSSRQVYEQYF.

The CDR3 sequence is CASSWGTGGLNQPQHF. The DNA for the CDR3 is TGTGCCAGCAGTTGGGGTACAGGGGGCCTCAATCAGCCCCAGCATTTT. The rearrangement links TRBV28 to TRBJ1-5; TRBD1 matches at 9 bases. This CDR3 region has 16 residues. From germline, CDR1 is MDHEN and CDR2 SYDVKM. The ends lost 4 bases at V and 3 bases at J; junction bases unmatched: 7.

The chain joins TRBV3-1 (or the pseudogene TRBV3-2) to TRBJ2-7; 7 nucleotides agree with TRBD2. Germline CDR1 LGHDT, CDR2 YNNKEL (reference sequence). Losses at the gene ends were 2 bases for V and 0 bases for J; bases not matched to a gene: 7. This CDR3 is 16 amino acids long. This CDR3 is CASSQKGRESSYEQYF. Here the CDR3 DNA reads TGTGCCAGCAGCCAAAAAGGGCGGGAGAGCTCCTACGAGCAGTACTTC.

In its sample, this clone was seen many times. The gene calls are TRBV2 and TRBJ2-1, with TRBD2 matching over 12 bases. The CDR3 runs 16 residues. V gave up 6 bases and J gave up 7 bases; unmatched junction bases: 10. CDR1 is SNHLY and CDR2 is FYNNEI in the germline V gene. The CDR3 spells CASRRLAGAQGNEQFF. The CDR3 region has the DNA TGTGCCAGCAGGAGACTAGCGGGGGCGCAGGGGAATGAGCAGTTCTTC.

The J gene is TRBJ2-1, the V gene TRBV2; D is unresolved. The CDR3 covers 12 residues. CDR1 and CDR2 from the germline V gene are SNHLY and FYNNEI. The V gene lost 5 bases and the J gene lost 9 bases, with 11 bases spanning the gap. The CDR3 sequence: CASSLTVTEQFF. The CDR3 DNA is TGTGCCAGCAGTCTTACAGTTACTGAGCAGTTCTTC.

This chain connects TRBV24-1 to TRBJ2-1, with 7 bases fitting TRBD2. The V gene end was trimmed by 4 bases and the J gene end by 4 bases; junction bases not matched to a gene: 6. Germline CDR1 KGHDR, CDR2 SFDVKD. The CDR3 consists of 15 residues. This chain's CDR3 is CATSDAAGGYNEQFF. In DNA form, the CDR3 reads TGTGCCACCAGTGACGCTGCCGGGGGGTACAATGAGCAGTTCTTC.

This clone was observed a single time. The chain has TRBV5-1 and TRBJ2-6, with D maybe TRBD1 (6 bases). This CDR3 has 21 residues. V was pared by 3 bases and J by 0 bases, with 25 bases between. Germline CDR1 and CDR2: SGHRS and YFSETQ. The CDR3 region has the DNA TGCGCCAGCAGCTCGTCATCTCAAGACAGGTTATACCTCTCTGGGGCCAACGTCCTGACTTTC. Its translation is CASSSSSQDRLYLSGANVLTF.

This sequence joins TRBV7-6 and TRBJ2-7; 13 bases agree with TRBD2. Germline assignment: CDR1 SGHVS and CDR2 FNYEAQ. The CDR3 runs to 17 residues. The junction had 13 bases not matched to a gene; V was cut back by 5 bases and J by 6 bases. The CDR3 coding sequence is TGTGCCAGCAGCGATTCTGCTCGCGGACTAGCGGGAGTCGAGCAGTACTTC. The encoded protein is CASSDSARGLAGVEQYF.

This rearrangement joins TRBV6-5 to TRBJ2-1; 9 bases fit TRBD2. There are 12 residues in the CDR3. The V gene's germline CDR1 is MNHEY and CDR2 SVGAGI. Trimming cost V 5 bases and J 15 bases; bases outside gene matches: 8. For the CDR3, the DNA is TGTGCCAGCAGTACCACCGGGACTAGCCTGTTCTTC. Protein product: CASSTTGTSLFF.

This clone occurred a few times. This chain connects TRBV7-3 to TRBJ2-2, with D possibly being TRBD2 (6 bases). V lost 5 bases and J lost 4, with 14 bases in between. Germline CDR1 and CDR2: SGHTA and FQGTGA. The CDR3 totals 15 residues. The CDR3 loop reads CASSALDGGTGELFF. CDR3 bases: TGTGCCAGCAGCGCTCTGGACGGGGGCACCGGGGAGCTGTTTTTT. Supplemented by reference TRBV7-3 and TRBJ2-2, the full variable domain reads GAGVSQTPSNKVTEKGKYVELRCDPISGHTALYWYRQSLGQGPEFLIYFQGTGAADDSGLPNDRFFAVRPEGSVSTLKIQRTERGDSAVYLCASSALDGGTGELFFGEGSRLTVL.

This chain links TRBV12-3 or TRBV12-4 with TRBJ1-5, with 7 bases matching TRBD1. CDR3 length equals 13 residues. The V gene end was trimmed by 4 bases and the J gene end by 5 bases; junction bases not matched to a gene: 2. The DNA of the CDR3 is TGTGCCAGCAGTTGGACAGGATATCAGCCCCAGCATTTT. This sequence encodes CASSWTGYQPQHF.

J is TRBJ2-7 and V is TRBV6-5; 10 bases are a match to TRBD1. CDR1 MNHEY and CDR2 SVGAGI come from the germline V gene. V lost 6 bases, J lost 3 bases, and 8 bases stayed unmatched. This CDR3 has 15 amino acids. The CDR3 nucleotides are TGTGCCAGCAGGGGGCCGGGACAGGGGAACTACGAGCAGTACTTC. This gives the protein CASRGPGQGNYEQYF.

V usage is TRBV6-5 and J usage is TRBJ1-2, with D perhaps TRBD1 (6 bases). Between the trimmed V and J ends, which lost 3 bases and 4 bases, there was a span of 18 bases. Germline V lookup: CDR1 MNHEY, CDR2 SVGAGI. This CDR3 has 16 residues. CDR3 in amino acids: CASSYGVGRGAYGYTF. In nucleotides, the CDR3 is TGTGCCAGCAGTTATGGTGTAGGCAGGGGTGCCTATGGCTACACCTTC.

This chain connects TRBV9 to TRBJ1-2; 7 bases map to TRBD1. The V and J ends lost 1 base and 4 bases, in that order; junction bases with no gene match: 4. Germline V lookup: CDR1 SGDLS, CDR2 YYNGEE. This CDR3 is built from 14 residues. CDR3 loop: CASSVPGQVYGYTF. CDR3 coding DNA: TGTGCCAGCAGCGTACCCGGACAGGTCTATGGCTACACCTTC.

The CDR3 spells CASRPGGQDTQYF. Here the CDR3 DNA reads TGCGCCAGCAGGCCGGGGGGTCAAGATACGCAGTATTTT. The V and J genes are TRBV10-2 and TRBJ2-3; 7 nucleotides line up with TRBD2. Trimming removed 6 bases from V and 5 bases from J; junction bases left unmatched: 5. This CDR3 contains 13 residues. The germline V gene has CDR1 WSHSY and CDR2 SAAADI.

The V gene is TRBV3-1 (or the pseudogene TRBV3-2), the J gene TRBJ2-7; a weak D match, TRBD2 (5 bases). V dropped 3 bases and J dropped 3 bases, with 15 bases sitting between them. The germline gives CDR1 LGHDT, CDR2 YNNKEL (reference sequence). The CDR3 spans 15 residues. CDR3 in amino acids: CASSQKTTGNYEQYF. CDR3 coding DNA: TGTGCCAGCAGCCAGAAGACAACCGGGAACTACGAGCAGTACTTC.

The V and J genes are TRBV28 and TRBJ1-4, with D perhaps TRBD1 (5 bases). Looked up from germline, CDR1 is MDHEN and CDR2 is SYDVKM. The CDR3 totals 15 residues. V lost 3 bases to trimming and J lost 6 bases, with 14 bases between them. CDR3 in DNA: TGTGCCAGCAGTTTGTCCGGGACGGGGTATGAAAAACTGTTTTTT. Translation: CASSLSGTGYEKLFF.

The V call is TRBV7-8, the J call TRBJ1-3, with 8 bases fitting TRBD1. Germline loops: CDR1 SGHVS, CDR2 FQNEAQ. The length of the CDR3 is 17 residues. The ends lost 5 bases at V and 0 bases at J; junction bases unmatched: 9. CDR3 residues: CASSSSGTGISGNTIYF. In DNA, the CDR3 is TGTGCCAGCAGCAGCTCCGGGACAGGAATCTCTGGAAACACCATATATTTT.

V gene TRBV6-5 combines with J gene TRBJ1-5, with D perhaps matching TRBD1 (6 bases). CDR1 is MNHEY, CDR2 SVGAGI, per germline. Trimming removed 6 bases at V and 3 bases at J, with 15 bases between. The CDR3 covers 15 residues. The CDR3 DNA sequence: TGTGCCAGCAGACCGACAGGCGACTACAATCAGCCCCAGCATTTT. The encoded protein is CASRPTGDYNQPQHF.

This clone was seen only once. The chain links TRBV2 to TRBJ1-3; maybe TRBD1 (5 bases). This CDR3 contains 14 residues. Germline assignment: CDR1 SNHLY and CDR2 FYNNEI. Trimming left V 5 bases short and J 4 bases short, with 12 bases between. The CDR3 here is CASSPQRGGNTIYF. The CDR3, as DNA: TGTGCCAGCAGTCCCCAGCGGGGCGGAAACACCATATATTTT.

This clone was detected a few times. V usage is TRBV18 and J usage is TRBJ1-1; D is unclear. The germline gives CDR1 KGHSH, CDR2 LQKENI. The V end lost 3 bases, the J end lost 7 bases, and 9 bases lay between the germline ends. The CDR3 spans 12 residues. CDR3 bases: TGTGCCAGCTCACCCTTTGTAGGTGAAGCTTTCTTT. Encoded protein: CASSPFVGEAFF.

This clone was detected a few times. The gene calls are TRBV15 and TRBJ2-7; TRBD1 matches 8 bases. The CDR3 has 14 residues. After removal of 5 bases from V and 0 bases from J, the junction contained 3 bases not matched to a gene. Germline values: CDR1 LNHNV, CDR2 YYDKDF (reference sequence). The CDR3 DNA follows: TGTGCCACCAGCCGGACAGGGAGCTCCTACGAGCAGTACTTC. Encoded protein: CATSRTGSSYEQYF.

V is TRBV5-4 and J is TRBJ2-5; 11 bases map to TRBD1. The CDR3 contains 15 residues. The germline CDR1 and CDR2 sequences are SGHNT and YYREEE (reference sequence). Losses at the gene ends were 4 bases for V and 6 bases for J; bases not matched to a gene: 8. CDR3 bases: TGTGCCAGCAGCCCGGGACAGGGGGAAGGGCAGACCCAGTACTTC. This gives the protein CASSPGQGEGQTQYF.

The rearrangement joins TRBV28 to TRBJ2-7, with D hard to call. The germline gives CDR1 MDHEN, CDR2 SYDVKM. V was clipped by 2 bases and J by 6 bases, with 11 bases between them. The length of the CDR3 is 13 residues. CDR3 bases: TGTGCCAGCAGTTTAAGCTCGGTGTTCGAGCAGTACTTC. Amino acids: CASSLSSVFEQYF.

The chain has TRBV7-9 and TRBJ1-2; tentative D call: TRBD1 (5 bases). Germline loops: CDR1 SEHNR, CDR2 FQNEAQ (reference sequence). The CDR3 has 15 amino acids. V lost 2 bases to trimming and J lost 1 base, with 11 bases between them. The CDR3 loop reads CASSLWAGHNYGYTF. Here the CDR3 DNA reads TGTGCCAGCAGCTTATGGGCAGGGCATAACTATGGCTACACCTTC.

This clone came up once. The chain couples TRBV28 to TRBJ2-5; 8 nucleotides match TRBD2. Germline CDR1 MDHEN, CDR2 SYDVKM. Trimming cost V 6 bases and J 3 bases; bases outside gene matches: 9. CDR3 length equals 15 residues. The chain's CDR3 is CASRVSGTYEETQYF. The DNA of the CDR3 is TGTGCCAGCAGGGTTAGCGGGACCTACGAAGAGACCCAGTACTTC.

The chain combines TRBV3-1 (or the pseudogene TRBV3-2) with TRBJ2-7; D is uncertain. Germline assignment: CDR1 LGHDT and CDR2 YNNKEL (reference sequence). Trimming took 4 bases from V and 4 from J, leaving 14 bases between them. The CDR3 runs to 14 residues. CDR3 in amino acids: CASSPIGITYEQYF. The CDR3, as DNA: TGTGCCAGCAGCCCGATAGGCATAACTTACGAGCAGTACTTC.

This rearrangement joins TRBV12-3 or TRBV12-4 to TRBJ1-1; D uncertain. The CDR3 has 13 amino acids. Trimming took 1 base from V and 7 from J, leaving 10 bases between them. This CDR3 reads CASSLGIPGEAFF. CDR3 DNA: TGTGCCAGCAGTTTAGGGATACCCGGTGAAGCTTTCTTT.